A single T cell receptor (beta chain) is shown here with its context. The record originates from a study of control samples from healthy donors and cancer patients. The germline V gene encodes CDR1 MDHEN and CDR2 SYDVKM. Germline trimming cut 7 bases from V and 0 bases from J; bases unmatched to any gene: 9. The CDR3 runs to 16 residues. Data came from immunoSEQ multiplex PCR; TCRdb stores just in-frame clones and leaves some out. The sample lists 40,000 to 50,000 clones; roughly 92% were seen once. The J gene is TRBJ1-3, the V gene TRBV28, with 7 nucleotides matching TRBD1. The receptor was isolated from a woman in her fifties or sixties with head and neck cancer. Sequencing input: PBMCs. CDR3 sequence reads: CASIQSGQVSGNTIYF. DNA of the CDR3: TGTGCCAGCATCCAATCCGGACAGGTCTCTGGAAACACCATATATTTT.